This TCR beta chain was sequenced during a study of T cell repertoires in cytomegalovirus infection (dated by TCRdb to between 2018 and 2021). A note on the overall study: Donor HLA type was relevant to the analysis, because carriage of CMV infection together with the matching HLA type was indicated by public TCR beta signatures.

The paper as a whole reports these results and caveats: Cumulative frequency of public TCR beta family members discriminated carriers of CMV infection plus the relevant HLA type in this cohort and an independent 352-donor cohort. In the ex vivo response, HLA-C-restricted CMV-specific TCR beta clonotypes were dominant, and in two of eight donors the single most frequent clonotype came from this HLA-C-restricted group.

The CDR3, from cysteine to phenylalanine, totals 15 residues. The only DNA kept is the CDR3, 45 bases in frame from the first base. CDR1 MNHEY and CDR2 SMNVEV are derived from the germline V gene (reference sequence). The junction carries 14 bases between V and J, which are trimmed by 5 bases and 4 bases respectively. This clonotype was detected many times. The antigen it binds to is not known. No much larger clonotype is one base removed from it; base qualities were not supplied. The sample was run on an Illumina HiSeq 1500. TCRdb trimmed public reads at Q25 via fastp, called clones via MiXCR and kept in-frame beta chains. For every CDR3 protein sequence, its rows merge into one entry that carries the most common genes and DNA. For this sample there are some 300,000 distinct CDR3 sequences; roughly a tenth appear just once. The ten largest clones capture 2% to 3% of the sample.

The rearranged chain carries TRBV27 and TRBJ2-2; the D gene is unclear. The clonotype originates from a human donor in good health (CMV status not recorded). Some clones in this sample may be carry-over from other donors' samples. Source material: PBMCs. DNA sequence: TGTGCCAGCAGTCCCATGCCAGGAAGCACCGGGGAGCTGTTTTTT. This encodes CASSPMPGSTGELFF.